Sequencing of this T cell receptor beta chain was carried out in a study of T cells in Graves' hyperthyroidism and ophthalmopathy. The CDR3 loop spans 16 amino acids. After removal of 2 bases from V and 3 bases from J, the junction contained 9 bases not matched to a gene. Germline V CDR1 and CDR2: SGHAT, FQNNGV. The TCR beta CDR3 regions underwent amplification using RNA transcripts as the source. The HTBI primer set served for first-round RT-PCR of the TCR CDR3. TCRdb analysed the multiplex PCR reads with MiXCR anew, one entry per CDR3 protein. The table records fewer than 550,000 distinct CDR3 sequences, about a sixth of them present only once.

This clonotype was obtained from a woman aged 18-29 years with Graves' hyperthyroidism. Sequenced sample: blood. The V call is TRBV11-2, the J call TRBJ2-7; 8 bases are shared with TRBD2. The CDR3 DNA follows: TGTGCCAGCAGCTTATGGGGGGGCGGGGGGCTCTACGAGCAGTACTTC. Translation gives CASSLWGGGGLYEQYF. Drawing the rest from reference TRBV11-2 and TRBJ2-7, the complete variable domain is EAGVAQSPRYKIIEKRQSVAFWCNPISGHATLYWYQQILGQGPKLLIQFQNNGVVDDSQLPKDRFSAERLKGVDSTLKIQPAKLEDSAVYLCASSLWGGGGLYEQYFGPGTRLTVT.